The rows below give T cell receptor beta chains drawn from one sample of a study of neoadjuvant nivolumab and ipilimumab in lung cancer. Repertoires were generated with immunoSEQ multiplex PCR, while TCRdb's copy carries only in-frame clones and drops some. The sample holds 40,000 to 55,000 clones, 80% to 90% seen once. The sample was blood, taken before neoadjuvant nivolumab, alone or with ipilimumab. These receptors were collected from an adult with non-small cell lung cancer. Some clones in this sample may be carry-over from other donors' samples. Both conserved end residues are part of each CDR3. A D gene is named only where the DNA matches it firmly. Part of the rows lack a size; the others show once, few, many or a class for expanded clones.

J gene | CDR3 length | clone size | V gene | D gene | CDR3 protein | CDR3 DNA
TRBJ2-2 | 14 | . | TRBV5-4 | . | CASSLPGTRGELFF | TGTGCCAGCAGCTTACCCGGGACAAGAGGGGAGCTGTTTTTT
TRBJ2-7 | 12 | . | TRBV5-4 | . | CASSFDTYEQYF | TGTGCCAGCAGCTTCGACACCTACGAGCAGTACTTC
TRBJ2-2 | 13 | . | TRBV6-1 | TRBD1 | CASDRDDTGELFF | TGTGCCTCAGACAGGGACGACACCGGGGAGCTGTTTTTT
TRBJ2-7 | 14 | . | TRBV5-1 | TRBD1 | CASTTGQSSYEQYF | TGCGCCAGCACCACGGGACAGAGCTCCTACGAGCAGTACTTC
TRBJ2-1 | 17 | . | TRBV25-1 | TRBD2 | CASSELAGGNSYNEQFF | TGTGCCAGCAGTGAATTGGCGGGAGGGAACTCCTACAATGAGCAGTTCTTC
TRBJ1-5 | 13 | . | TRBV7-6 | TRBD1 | CASSTTGDQPQHF | TGTGCCAGCAGCACGACAGGGGATCAGCCCCAGCATTTT
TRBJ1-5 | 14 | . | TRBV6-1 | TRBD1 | CASSPGTGRQPQHF | TGTGCCAGCAGCCCCGGGACAGGGAGGCAGCCCCAGCATTTT
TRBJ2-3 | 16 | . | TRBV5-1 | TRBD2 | CASSPTGGSITDTQYF | TGCGCCAGCAGCCCCACGGGAGGAAGTATCACAGATACGCAGTATTTT
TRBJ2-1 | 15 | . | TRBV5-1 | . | CASSLDGQGRNEQFF | TGCGCCAGCAGCTTGGATGGTCAGGGGAGGAATGAGCAGTTCTTC
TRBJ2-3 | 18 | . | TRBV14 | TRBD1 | CASSQGAPGTGSTDTQYF | TGTGCCAGCAGCCAAGGGGCCCCCGGGACAGGAAGCACAGATACGCAGTATTTT
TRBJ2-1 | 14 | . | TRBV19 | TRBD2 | CASSHTGGPNEQFF | TGTGCCAGTAGTCACACGGGGGGACCCAATGAGCAGTTCTTC
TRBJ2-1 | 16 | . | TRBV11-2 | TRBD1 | CASRAAGTGSYNEQFF | TGTGCCAGCAGAGCCGCCGGGACAGGCTCCTACAATGAGCAGTTCTTC
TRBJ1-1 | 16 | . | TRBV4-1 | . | CASSQGSSRANTEAFF | TGCGCCAGCAGCCAAGGCTCGAGCAGGGCGAACACTGAAGCTTTCTTT
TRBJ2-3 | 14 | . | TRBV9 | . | CASSVGVLTDTQYF | TGTGCCAGCAGCGTAGGGGTACTCACAGATACGCAGTATTTT
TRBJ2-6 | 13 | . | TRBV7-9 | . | CASRTSGANVLTF | TGTGCCAGCCGGACCTCTGGGGCCAACGTCCTGACTTTC
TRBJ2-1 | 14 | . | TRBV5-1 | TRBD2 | CASSTLAGEAEQFF | TGCGCCAGCAGCACGCTAGCGGGAGAGGCTGAACAGTTCTTC
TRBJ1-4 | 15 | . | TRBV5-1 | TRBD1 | CASSFGQGVGEKLFF | TGCGCCAGCAGCTTCGGACAGGGTGTTGGTGAAAAACTGTTTTTT
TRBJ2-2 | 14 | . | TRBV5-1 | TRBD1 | CASSLAGGSGELFF | TGCGCCAGCAGCCTGGCAGGGGGCAGCGGGGAGCTGTTTTTT
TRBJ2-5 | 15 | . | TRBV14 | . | CASSHGLGGQETQYF | TGTGCCAGCAGCCATGGATTAGGGGGCCAAGAGACCCAGTACTTC
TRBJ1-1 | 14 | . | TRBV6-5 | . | CASSWLTDSAEAFF | TGTGCCAGCAGTTGGCTCACGGACAGCGCTGAAGCTTTCTTT
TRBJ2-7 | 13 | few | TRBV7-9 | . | CASSLGVGYEQYF | TGTGCCAGCAGCTTAGGGGTCGGCTACGAGCAGTACTTC
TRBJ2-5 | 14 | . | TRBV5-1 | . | CASSNVGDQETQYF | TGCGCCAGCAGCAACGTGGGGGACCAAGAGACCCAGTACTTC
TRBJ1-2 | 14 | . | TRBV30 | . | CAWSEGLKGYGYTF | TGTGCCTGGAGTGAGGGTCTGAAGGGCTATGGCTACACCTTC
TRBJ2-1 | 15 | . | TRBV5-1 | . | CASSSETGVGDEQFF | TGCGCCAGCAGCTCCGAAACGGGAGTGGGCGATGAGCAGTTCTTC
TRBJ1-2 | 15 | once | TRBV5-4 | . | CASSPIKGLLSGYTF | TGTGCCAGCAGCCCAATCAAAGGGCTTCTATCCGGCTACACCTTC